This T cell receptor (beta chain) came from a study of cytomegalovirus exposure and HLA in healthy donors. The assay was immunoSEQ multiplex PCR, and TCRdb's table has in-frame clones only and misses some. Here the sample spans fewer than 80,000 clones, 96% being singletons. V gave up 9 bases and J gave up 6 bases; unmatched junction bases: 11. There are 14 residues in the CDR3. CDR1 and CDR2 from the germline V gene are SGHDN and FVKESK. The chain employs TRBV14 and TRBJ2-3, with 8 bases aligning to TRBD2. This TCR derives from a woman aged 18-29 years in good health and CMV-seropositive. Sequenced sample: PBMCs. CDR3 residues: CARREGQIWDTQYF. Here the CDR3 DNA reads TGTGCCAGACGGGAGGGCCAAATTTGGGATACGCAGTATTTT.